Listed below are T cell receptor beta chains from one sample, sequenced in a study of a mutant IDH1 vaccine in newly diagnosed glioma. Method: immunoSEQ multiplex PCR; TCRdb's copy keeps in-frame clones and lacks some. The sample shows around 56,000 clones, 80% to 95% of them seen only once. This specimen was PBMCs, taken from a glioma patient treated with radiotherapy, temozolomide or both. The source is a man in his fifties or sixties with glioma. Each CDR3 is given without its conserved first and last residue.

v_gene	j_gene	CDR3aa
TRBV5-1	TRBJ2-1	ASSLVGTEYNEQF
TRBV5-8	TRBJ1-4	ASSLGRNEKLF
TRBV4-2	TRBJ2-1	ASSRGGDRRGNEQF
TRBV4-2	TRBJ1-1	ASSRGDVPGGMLDTEAF
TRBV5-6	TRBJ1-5	ASSRQGTSNQPQH
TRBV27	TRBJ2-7	ASSLASSTEQY
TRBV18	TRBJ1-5	ASSQGVGNQPQH
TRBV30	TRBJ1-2	AWGIGLGVNYGYT
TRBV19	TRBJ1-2	ASSFPGGVYGYT
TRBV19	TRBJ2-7	ASRLGPSPSYEQY
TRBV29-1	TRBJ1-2	SVAQTNYGYT
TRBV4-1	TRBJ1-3	ASSHRLQGSGNTIY
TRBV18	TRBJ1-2	ASSSGTNYGYT
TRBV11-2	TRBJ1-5	ASSPAGQGANQPQH
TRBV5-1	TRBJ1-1	ASSDLVGAPSMNTEAF
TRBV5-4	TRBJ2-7	ASSSGPKEGEQY
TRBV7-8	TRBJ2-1	ASSLEGGRPSYNEQF
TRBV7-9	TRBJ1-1	ASSSRGLVGTEAF
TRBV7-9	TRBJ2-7	ASSSTQVHSSYEQY
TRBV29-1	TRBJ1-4	SVESGVDEKLF
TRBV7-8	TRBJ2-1	ASSPKGDFGSYNEQF
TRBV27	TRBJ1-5	ASRHTGGNNNQPQH
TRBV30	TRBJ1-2	AWSAGTGGYGYT
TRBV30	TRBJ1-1	AWSVSTGVGTEAF
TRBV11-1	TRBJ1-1	ASSFQQGNTEAF
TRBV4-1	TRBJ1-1	ASSQPGTGVLAF
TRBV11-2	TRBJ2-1	ASSLDLPGAMRGDYNEQF
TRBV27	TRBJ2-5	ASSLRGYQETQY
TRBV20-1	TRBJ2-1	SAPNNEQF
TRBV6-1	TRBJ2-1	ASSTERSHEQF
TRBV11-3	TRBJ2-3	ASSFSHTDTQY
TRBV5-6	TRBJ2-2	ASSPYSGPTGELF
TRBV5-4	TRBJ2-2	ASSTGTGTNTGELF
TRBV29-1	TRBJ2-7	SVSLTVLSYEQY
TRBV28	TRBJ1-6	ASVGAGNSPLH
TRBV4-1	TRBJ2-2	ASSDISLAAETGELF
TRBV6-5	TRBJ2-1	ASSYRDTGNEQF
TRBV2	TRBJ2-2	ASNQRGHNTGELF
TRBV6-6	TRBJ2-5	ASSFPRTETQY
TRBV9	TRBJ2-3	ASSMYLRGDTQY
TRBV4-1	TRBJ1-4	ASSQGWGDNEKLF
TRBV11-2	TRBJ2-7	ASSLAPQVEQY